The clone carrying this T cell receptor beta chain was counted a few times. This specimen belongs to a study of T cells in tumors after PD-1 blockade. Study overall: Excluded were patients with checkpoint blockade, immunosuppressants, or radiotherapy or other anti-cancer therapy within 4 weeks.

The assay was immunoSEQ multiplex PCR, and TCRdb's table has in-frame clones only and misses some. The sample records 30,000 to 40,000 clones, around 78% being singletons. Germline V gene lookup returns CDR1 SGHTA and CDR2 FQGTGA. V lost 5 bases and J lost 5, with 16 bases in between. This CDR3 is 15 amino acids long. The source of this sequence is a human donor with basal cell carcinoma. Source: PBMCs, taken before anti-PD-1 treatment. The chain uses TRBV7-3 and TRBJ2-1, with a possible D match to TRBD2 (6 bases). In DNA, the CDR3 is TGTGCCAGCAGCCCGCTCGGGGGAATCAACAATGAGCAGTTCTTC. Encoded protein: CASSPLGGINNEQFF.